This TCR beta chain appears in the sequencing data of a study of blood T cell repertoires in COVID-19. Study-level information: From the United States, Italy and Spain came samples of acute and convalescent COVID-19. The analysed material was cDNA or gDNA that came from T cells, B-cell-depleted T cells, or PBMCs.

In the authors' methods: Estimates of nucleated cell counts were drawn from the amplification of reference gene primers. Here immunoSEQ multiplex PCR was the method, and the copy in TCRdb shows in-frame clones only, minus some. V and J calls and clone size are given by that table; D and trimming were obtained from the DNA. The sample yields roughly 100,000 clones, roughly 88% seen once. Specimen: peripheral blood. The clonotype was recovered from a human donor in a cohort sampled during active COVID-19.

CDR3 in amino acids: CASSRGETQYF. The CDR3 DNA is TGTGCCAGCAGCAGGGGTGAGACCCAGTACTTC. V gene TRBV6-5 combines with J gene TRBJ2-5, with a possible D match to TRBD1 (6 bases). There are 11 residues in the CDR3. Trimming removed 6 bases from V and 5 bases from J, with 7 bases in between. Germline V CDR1 and CDR2: MNHEY, SVGAGI.